The present T cell receptor (beta chain) was sequenced within a study of T cell responses to AZD1222 COVID-19 vaccine. Study conclusions and caveats: Spike-specific TCR breadth and depth went up after people got two AZD1222 doses.

Here immunoSEQ multiplex PCR was the method, and the copy in TCRdb shows in-frame clones only, minus some. In the table there are some 200,000 clones, approximately 94% of which are singletons. Regarding this clone: Antigen unknown.

The germline gives CDR1 SGDLS, CDR2 YYNGEE. The CDR3 has 17 amino acids. V shed 4 bases and J 1 base; nucleotides not matched to a gene: 10. The sequence was obtained from an adult who received the MenACWY meningococcal vaccine as a control. The V and J genes are TRBV9 and TRBJ2-2; 7 bases map to TRBD2. Sample: peripheral blood, taken 28 days after the second dose of the MenACWY control vaccine. The CDR3 sequence is CASSNPISGQNTGELFF. Here the CDR3 DNA reads TGTGCCAGCAGCAACCCTATTAGCGGGCAGAACACCGGGGAGCTGTTTTTT.